The source of this T cell receptor (beta chain) is a study of T cell responses to AZD1222 COVID-19 vaccine. TCRdb's copy holds only in-frame clones and misses some; the assay was immunoSEQ multiplex PCR. The sample consists of approximately 100,000 clones, around nine tenths of them appearing once. The germline V gene has CDR1 ENHRY and CDR2 SYGVKD. This CDR3 has 14 amino acids. Trimming cost V 11 bases and J 1 base, with 17 bases left between them. Comment on this clone: Its specificity is unknown.

The study, taken as a whole, reports: Donor demographics were predominantly white British with a female majority; clonal diversity may be underestimated.

The sequencing here drew on peripheral blood, taken on day 0 of AZD1222 vaccination. The sequence derives from an adult in good health. The J gene is TRBJ2-5, the V gene TRBV10-3, with D possibly being TRBD2 (6 bases). The CDR3 region has the DNA TGTGCCGTCTCCCGCGGCGGGGCCCAAGAGACCCAGTACTTC. Translated: CAVSRGGAQETQYF.